The clone carrying this TCR beta chain has a count of ten or more. Its antigen is undetermined. CDR3 length: 14 residues. V lost 0 bases and J lost 4, with 8 bases in between. Germline-derived CDR1 and CDR2 are SGHRS and YFSETQ. The sample originates from a study of CD8 T cells in ankylosing spondylitis. Quantitative 5'-RACE with molecular barcodes generated TCR beta libraries. One entry per CDR3 protein, called by TCRdb with MiXCR from the 5' RACE reads. Of roughly 120,000 distinct CDR3 sequences detected, roughly 13% appear once; the ten largest clones hold 2.5% to 3%. Findings and caveats of the study: With a CD8+ phenotype, disease-linked clones were relatively rare in peripheral blood. A motif of eight or nine highly homologous TCR beta variants was seen as apparently characteristic of ankylosing spondylitis blood.

The clonotype originates from a female donor with ankylosing spondylitis or in good health (not recorded which). The rearrangement joins TRBV5-1 to TRBJ2-1; tentatively, D is TRBD1 (6 bases). The sample was blood, either unsorted or a sorted T cell fraction (not recorded which). The CDR3 nucleotides read TGCGCCAGCAGCTTGGGGGGACATTACAATGAGCAGTTCTTC. Protein sequence: CASSLGGHYNEQFF.